This TCR beta chain was profiled in a study of CD8+ T cells in alopecia areata. Study-level points and caveats: Affected scalp, especially in alopecia totalis/universalis, had a higher clonality than normal scalp did. Tofacitinib did not eliminate many expanded lesional clones from scalp or blood. Both scalp clonality and the expanded CD8+ clones among the top 100 showed a significant decrease with tofacitinib. The presence of one nonresponder keeps the tie between baseline CD8+ expansion and response uncertain.

Once RNA had been extracted, it was reverse transcribed into cDNA to act as the sequencing template. Measured with immunoSEQ multiplex PCR; TCRdb has only the in-frame clones, and not every one. This sample has fewer than 250,000 clones; around 64% occur once, and the top ten carry approximately 1.3%. CDR1 SGDLS and CDR2 YYNGEE come from the germline V gene. After removal of 5 bases from V and 3 bases from J, the junction contained 3 bases not matched to a gene. CDR3 length equals 13 residues. Points on this clone: Its target is unknown.

Treatment reported: oral pan-JAK inhibitor, 5-10 mg twice daily. The receptor was derived from a human donor with alopecia areata. The V gene is TRBV9, the J gene TRBJ2-5, with 8 bases aligning to TRBD1. The sample consisted of CD4+ T cells sorted from blood, taken around week 50, from a patient treated with tofacitinib. The CDR3 region has the DNA TGTGCCAGCAGGGGACAGGCGAAAGAGACCCAGTACTTC. Translated, it gives CASRGQAKETQYF.